This T cell receptor (beta chain) was retrieved from a study of blood T cell repertoires in COVID-19. Study-wide background: Researchers got acute and convalescent COVID-19 samples from the United States, Italy and Spain. Sources were T cells, B-cell-depleted T cells, or PBMCs; the material itself was cDNA or gDNA.

As handled by the study authors: Nucleated cell number was recorded as an estimate derived from reference gene primer amplification. The repertoire was sequenced with immunoSEQ multiplex PCR; TCRdb's copy has only in-frame clones and lacks some. V and J calls and clone size follow that table, whereas D and trimming were derived from the DNA. Of about 100,000 clones detected, approximately 90% appear once; the ten largest clones hold around 2.1%. The sequenced sample consisted of peripheral blood. The receptor's source is a man between 50 and 59 years old with active COVID-19.

DNA for the CDR3: TGTGCTAGTGGTTTGGACAGGGACACTGAAGCTTTCTTT. This translates into CASGLDRDTEAFF. The rearrangement uses TRBV12-5 and TRBJ1-1; D may be TRBD1 (6 bases). This CDR3 spans 13 amino acids. The V gene lost 1 base and the J gene lost 3 bases, with 6 bases spanning the gap. Germline values: CDR1 LGHNT, CDR2 FRNRAP.